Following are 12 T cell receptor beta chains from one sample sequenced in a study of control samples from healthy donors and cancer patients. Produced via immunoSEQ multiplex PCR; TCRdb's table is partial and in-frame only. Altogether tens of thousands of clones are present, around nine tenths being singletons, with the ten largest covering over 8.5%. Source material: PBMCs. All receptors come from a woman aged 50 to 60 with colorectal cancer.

DNA of the CDR3: TGTGCCAGCAGCCAAGGTGGCCCAATCCTCCGAGCTTTCTTT. Amino acids: CASSQGGPILRAFF. The chain uses TRBV3-1 (or the pseudogene TRBV3-2) and TRBJ1-1; D remains ambiguous. Germline V CDR1 and CDR2: LGHDT, YNNKEL (reference sequence). This CDR3 comprises 14 residues. With 1 base removed from V and 10 bases from J, the gap between germline ends came to 16 bases.

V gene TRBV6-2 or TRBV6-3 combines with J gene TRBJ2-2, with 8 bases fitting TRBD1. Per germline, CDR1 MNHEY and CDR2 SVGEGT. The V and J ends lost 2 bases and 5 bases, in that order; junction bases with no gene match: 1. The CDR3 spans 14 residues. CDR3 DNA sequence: TGTGCCAGCAGTTACACAGGGGGAACCGGGGAGCTGTTTTTT. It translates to CASSYTGGTGELFF.

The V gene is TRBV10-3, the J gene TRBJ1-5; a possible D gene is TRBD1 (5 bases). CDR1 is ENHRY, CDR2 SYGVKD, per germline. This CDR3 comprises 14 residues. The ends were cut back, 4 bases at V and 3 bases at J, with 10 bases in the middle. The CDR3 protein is CAISAGGDNQPQHF. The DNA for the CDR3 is TGTGCCATCAGTGCCGGGGGGGACAATCAGCCCCAGCATTTT.

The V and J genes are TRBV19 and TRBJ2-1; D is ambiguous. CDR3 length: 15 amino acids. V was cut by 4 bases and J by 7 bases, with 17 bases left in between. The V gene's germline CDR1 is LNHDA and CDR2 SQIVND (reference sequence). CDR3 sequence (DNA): TGTGCCAGTAGTACCTTCGTAGGAACTGGTAATGAGCAGTTCTTC. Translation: CASSTFVGTGNEQFF.

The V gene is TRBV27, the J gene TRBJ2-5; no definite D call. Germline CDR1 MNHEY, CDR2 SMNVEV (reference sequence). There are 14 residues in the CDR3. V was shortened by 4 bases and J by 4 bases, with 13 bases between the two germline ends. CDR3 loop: CASSSGFGRETQYF. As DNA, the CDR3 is TGTGCCAGCAGTTCGGGCTTCGGAAGAGAGACCCAGTACTTC.

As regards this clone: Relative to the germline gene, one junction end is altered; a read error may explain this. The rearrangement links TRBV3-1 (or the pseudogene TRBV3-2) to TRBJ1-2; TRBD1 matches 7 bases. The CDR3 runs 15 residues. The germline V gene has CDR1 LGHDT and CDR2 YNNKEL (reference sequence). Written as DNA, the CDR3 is TGTGCCAGCAGCCAGAGGGGGCACCTTCGCTATGGCTACACTTTC. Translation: CASSQRGHLRYGYTF.

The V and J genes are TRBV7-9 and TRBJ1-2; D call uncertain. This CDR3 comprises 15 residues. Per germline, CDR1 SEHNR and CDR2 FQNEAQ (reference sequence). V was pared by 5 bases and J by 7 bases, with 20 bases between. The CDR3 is CASSHPTRVGGGYTF. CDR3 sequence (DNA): TGTGCCAGCAGCCATCCCACCCGGGTCGGAGGTGGCTACACCTTC.

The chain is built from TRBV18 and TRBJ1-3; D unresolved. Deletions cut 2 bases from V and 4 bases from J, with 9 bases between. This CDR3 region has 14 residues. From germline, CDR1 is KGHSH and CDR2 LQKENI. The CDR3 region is CASSPGEGGNTIYF. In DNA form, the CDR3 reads TGTGCCAGCTCACCAGGGGAAGGAGGAAACACCATATATTTT.

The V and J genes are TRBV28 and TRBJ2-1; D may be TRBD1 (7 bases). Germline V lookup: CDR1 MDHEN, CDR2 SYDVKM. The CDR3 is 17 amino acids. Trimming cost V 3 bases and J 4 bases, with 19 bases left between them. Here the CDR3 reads CASSLDGGTAYYNEQFF. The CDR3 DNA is TGTGCCAGCAGTTTGGACGGAGGGACAGCTTATTACAATGAGCAGTTCTTC.

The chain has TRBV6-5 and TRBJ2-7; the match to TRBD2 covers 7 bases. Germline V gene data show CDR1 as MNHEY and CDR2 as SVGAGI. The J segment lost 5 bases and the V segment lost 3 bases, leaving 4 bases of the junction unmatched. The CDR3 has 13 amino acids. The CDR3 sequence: CASSYRGDDEQYV. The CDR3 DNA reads TGTGCCAGCAGTTATCGGGGGGACGACGAGCAGTACGTC.

This CDR3 is CASGGNYGYTF. CDR3 sequence (DNA): TGTGCCAGCGGAGGGAACTATGGCTACACCTTC. J is TRBJ1-2 and V is TRBV6-5; D gene ambiguous. V lost 8 bases and J 2 bases, leaving 6 bases between the germline ends. The CDR3 spans 11 residues. Germline CDR1 MNHEY, CDR2 SVGAGI.

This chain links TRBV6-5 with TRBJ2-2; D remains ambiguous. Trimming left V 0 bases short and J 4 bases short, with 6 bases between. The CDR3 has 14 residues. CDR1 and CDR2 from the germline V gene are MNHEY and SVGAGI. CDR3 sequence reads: CASSYSRATGELFF. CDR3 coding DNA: TGTGCCAGCAGTTACTCTAGGGCCACCGGGGAGCTGTTTTTT.